One TCR beta chain is described in this entry. What it binds is unknown. The source of the sample is a study of cytomegalovirus exposure and HLA in healthy donors. At the level of the study: Earlier results showed 117 million unique TCR beta sequences derived from roughly 190 million T cells. Findings and caveats of the study: No immune exposure information besides CMV serostatus was available. Specificity of three CMV-associated chains for CMV antigens was verified in vitro. In an earlier analysis, most TCR beta V segments were productive about 87% or about 30% of the time.

Germline assignment: CDR1 SGHDT and CDR2 YYEEEE. The CDR3 consists of 12 residues. J gave up 12 bases and V 3 bases, and 8 bases lay outside the gene matches. In the PCR, 60 Vbeta and 13 Jbeta primers were used. Generated by immunoSEQ multiplex PCR, the TCRdb table keeps only in-frame clones and is missing some. The repertoire shows 70,000 to 100,000 clones; the top ten hold 5.5%. This TCR was recovered from a girl aged 10 to 17 in good health and CMV-seropositive. The chain joins TRBV5-6 to TRBJ1-2; 7 positions match TRBD1. Sequenced: PBMCs. The CDR3 coding sequence is TGTGCCAGCAGCTGGGTGACAGGGTACCACACCTTC. This sequence encodes CASSWVTGYHTF.